These 8 T cell receptor beta chains originate from one sample sequenced in a study of blood T cell repertoires in COVID-19. Data came from immunoSEQ multiplex PCR; TCRdb stores just in-frame clones and leaves some out. The data show about 70,000 clones, roughly 80% seen once. Sample: peripheral blood. The receptor source for this set is a woman in her seventies with acute or convalescent COVID-19.

The J gene is TRBJ2-6, the V gene TRBV7-3, with 7 bases identical to TRBD2. Germline trimming cut 8 bases from V and 3 bases from J; bases unmatched to any gene: 1. Germline assignment: CDR1 SGHTA and CDR2 FQGTGA. This CDR3 spans 13 amino acids. CDR3 sequence (DNA): TGTGCCAGCGCGGGGGATGGGGCCAACGTCCTGACTTTC. Its translation is CASAGDGANVLTF.

The chain is built from TRBV6-5 and TRBJ1-1; D unclear. CDR1 is MNHEY and CDR2 is SVGAGI in the germline V gene. CDR3 length: 12 residues. Trimming shortened V by 2 bases and J by 1 base, and 2 bases separated the two germline ends. The CDR3 protein is CASSYQNTEAFF. CDR3 DNA: TGTGCCAGCAGTTACCAGAACACTGAAGCTTTCTTT.

This rearrangement joins TRBV6-5 to TRBJ2-7, with TRBD1 as a possible D gene (5 bases). Germline V gives CDR1 MNHEY, CDR2 SVGAGI. The CDR3 totals 15 residues. Between the trimmed V and J ends, which lost 0 bases and 2 bases, there was a span of 11 bases. The CDR3 region has the DNA TGTGCCAGCAGTTACTCCGGACACGGACCCTACGAGCAGTACTTC. This gives the protein CASSYSGHGPYEQYF.

CDR3 residues: CASGLAGGTDTQYF. CDR3 sequence (DNA): TGTGCCAGTGGACTAGCGGGGGGCACAGATACGCAGTATTTT. This sequence joins TRBV19 and TRBJ2-3; 13 nucleotides line up with TRBD2. CDR3 length equals 14 residues. The germline V gene has CDR1 LNHDA and CDR2 SQIVND (reference sequence). Unmatched junction bases numbered 0, after V lost 8 bases and J lost 1 base.

A few counts support this clone. The V and J genes are TRBV18 and TRBJ1-6; D uncertain. The CDR3 covers 15 residues. V lost 2 bases to trimming and J lost 6 bases, with 11 bases between them. The germline V gene has CDR1 KGHSH and CDR2 LQKENI. The DNA of the CDR3 is TGTGCCAGCTCACCATATACGGGAGGTAATTCACCCCTCCACTTT. Protein product: CASSPYTGGNSPLHF.

The chain uses TRBV19 and TRBJ2-2; 11 bases match TRBD1. This CDR3 is built from 14 residues. J lost 6 bases, V lost 7 bases, and 4 bases had no gene match. Per the germline V gene, CDR1 is LNHDA and CDR2 is SQIVND (reference sequence). The CDR3 sequence is CASTGQGASGELFF. The CDR3 DNA follows: TGTGCCAGTACCGGACAGGGGGCGTCCGGGGAGCTGTTTTTT. The complete variable domain, with remaining parts taken from reference TRBV19 and TRBJ2-2, reads DGGITQSPKYLFRKEGQNVTLSCEQNLNHDAMYWYRQDPGQGLRLIYYSQIVNDFQKGDIAEGYSVSREKKESFPLTVTSAQKNPTAFYLCASTGQGASGELFFGEGSRLTVL.

The rearrangement uses TRBV6-5 and TRBJ2-7; D gene uncertain. The CDR3 contains 11 residues. Germline V gene lookup returns CDR1 MNHEY and CDR2 SVGAGI. Between the trimmed V and J ends, which lost 3 bases and 8 bases, there was a span of 8 bases. The CDR3 nucleotides are TGTGCCAGCAGTTATATGGGCCAGCAGTACTTC. Encoded protein: CASSYMGQQYF.

The gene calls are TRBV10-3 and TRBJ2-7, with a tentative D call TRBD2 (5 bases). Germline CDR1 is ENHRY and CDR2 is SYGVKD. Deletions cut 11 bases from V and 5 bases from J, with 22 bases between. The CDR3 has 14 amino acids. The CDR3 DNA sequence: TGTGCCGGCCGAGTGGAGCGGCCCAAGCACGAGCAGTACTTC. It is translated as CAGRVERPKHEQYF.